This T cell receptor beta chain was documented in a study of patients and donors after allogeneic stem cell transplantation. TCRdb re-derived calls from the RT-PCR reads in MiXCR, one entry per CDR3 protein. The sample lists some 960,000 distinct CDR3 sequences; roughly 17% were seen once. Germline values: CDR1 LNHNV, CDR2 YYDKDF (reference sequence). V lost 0 bases and J lost 6, with 14 bases in between. The CDR3 has 15 amino acids. The clonotype comes from a human donor who was either an allogeneic HSCT recipient or a stem cell or donor lymphocyte infusion donor (not recorded which). It is not recorded whose cells these are; they may come from a transplant donor. The V and J genes are TRBV15 and TRBJ1-2; weak D call: TRBD1 (5 bases). Specimen: blood, either unsorted or a sorted T cell fraction (not recorded which). The CDR3 sequence: CATSRDSGTPDGYTF. Here the CDR3 DNA reads TGTGCCACCAGCAGAGATTCGGGGACCCCGGATGGCTACACCTTC.